This T cell receptor beta chain was recovered during a study of blood T cell repertoires in COVID-19. Study at large: Sites in the United States, Italy and Spain provided acute and convalescent COVID-19 samples.

The V gene's germline CDR1 is MNHEY and CDR2 SMNVEV (reference sequence). The CDR3 is 15 residues long. Trimming left V 2 bases short and J 0 bases short, with 10 bases between. For recovered donors of Cohort 3, there were two negative PCRs, clearance, or symptom resolution. Measured with immunoSEQ multiplex PCR; TCRdb has only the in-frame clones, and not every one. This sample has more than 250,000 clones; nearly 90% occur once, and the top ten carry approximately 5%. This chain connects TRBV27 to TRBJ2-5; tentatively, D is TRBD1 (5 bases). Sequenced: PBMCs or T cells enriched from blood (not recorded which). The clonotype originates from a woman aged 25 to 39 who had recovered from COVID-19. The CDR3 DNA reads TGTGCCAGCAGTTTAGTTTGGGGCAACCAAGAGACCCAGTACTTC. Protein product: CASSLVWGNQETQYF.